The sequence of this T cell receptor (beta chain) was determined in a study of blood T cells in healthy people across ages. Study-wide points: It was found that TCR beta diversity correlated strongly with the percentage of naive T cells.

No fewer than 7 million PBMCs went into each sample. This clonotype appeared a single time. Its antigen remains unknown. Trimming stripped 3 bases from V and 1 base from J, with 9 bases between. CDR1 is LGHDT and CDR2 is YNNKEL in the germline V gene (reference sequence). The CDR3 contains 14 residues. The authors ran a second PCR of 7 to 11 cycles using a sample-barcoded 5' primer and a J-beta primer mix. TCRdb re-derived calls from the 5' RACE reads in MiXCR, one entry per CDR3 protein. The sample lists roughly 1.5 million distinct CDR3 sequences, around 40% occurring once. This sequence originates from a woman in her late teens or twenties in good health. Sequenced sample: blood. This chain connects TRBV3-1 to TRBJ1-1; possibly TRBD1 for D (6 bases). For the CDR3, the DNA is TGTGCCAGCAGCCAGGGACACCAGAACACTGAAGCTTTCTTT. Its translation is CASSQGHQNTEAFF.